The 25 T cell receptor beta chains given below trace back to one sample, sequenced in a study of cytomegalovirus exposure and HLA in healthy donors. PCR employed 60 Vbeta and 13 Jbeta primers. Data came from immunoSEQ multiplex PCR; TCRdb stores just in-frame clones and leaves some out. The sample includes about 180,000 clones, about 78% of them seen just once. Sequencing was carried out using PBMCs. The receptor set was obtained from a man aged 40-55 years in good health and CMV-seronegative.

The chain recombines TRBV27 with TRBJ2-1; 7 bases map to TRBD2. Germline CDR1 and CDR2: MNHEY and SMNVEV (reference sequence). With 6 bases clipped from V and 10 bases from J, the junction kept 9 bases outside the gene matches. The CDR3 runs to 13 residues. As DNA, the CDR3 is TGTGCCAGCAGCCGTTATCAGGGAGGGGAGCAGTTCTTC. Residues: CASSRYQGGEQFF.

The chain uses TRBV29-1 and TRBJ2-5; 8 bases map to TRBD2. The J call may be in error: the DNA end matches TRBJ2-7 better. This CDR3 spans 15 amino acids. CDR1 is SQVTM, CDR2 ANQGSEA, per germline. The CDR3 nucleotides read TGCAGCGTTGAAGATCCGACTAGCGCGACCTACGAGCAGTACTTC. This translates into CSVEDPTSATYEQYF.

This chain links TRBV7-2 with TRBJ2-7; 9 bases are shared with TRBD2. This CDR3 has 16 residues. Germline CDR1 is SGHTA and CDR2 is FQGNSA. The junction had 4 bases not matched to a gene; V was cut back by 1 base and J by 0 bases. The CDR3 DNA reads TGTGCCAGCAGCTTAGTCGGAGCGGGAGGCTCCTACGAGCAGTACTTC. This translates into CASSLVGAGGSYEQYF. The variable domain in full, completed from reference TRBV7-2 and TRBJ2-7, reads GAGVSQSPSNKVTEKGKDVELRCDPISGHTALYWYRQSLGQGLEFLIYFQGNSAPDKSGLPSDRFSAERTGGSVSTLTIQRTQQEDSAVYLCASSLVGAGGSYEQYFGPGTRLTVT.

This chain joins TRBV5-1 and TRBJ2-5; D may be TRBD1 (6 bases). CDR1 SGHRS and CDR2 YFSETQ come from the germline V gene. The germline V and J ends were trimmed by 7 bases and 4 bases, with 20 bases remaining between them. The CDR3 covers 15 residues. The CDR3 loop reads CASRPTGQSLETQYF. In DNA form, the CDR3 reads TGCGCCAGCCGCCCCACGGGACAAAGCTTAGAGACCCAGTACTTC.

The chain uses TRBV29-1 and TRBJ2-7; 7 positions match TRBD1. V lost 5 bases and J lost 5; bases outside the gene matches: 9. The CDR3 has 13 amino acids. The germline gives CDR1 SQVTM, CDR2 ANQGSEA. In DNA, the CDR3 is TGCAGCGTTAACAGGGGCAGTAATCACGAGCAGTACTTC. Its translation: CSVNRGSNHEQYF.

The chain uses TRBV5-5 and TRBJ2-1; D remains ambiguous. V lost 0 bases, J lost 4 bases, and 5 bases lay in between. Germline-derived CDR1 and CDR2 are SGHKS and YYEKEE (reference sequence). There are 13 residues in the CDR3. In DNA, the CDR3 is TGTGCCAGCAGCTTGGATTCATACAATGAGCAGTTCTTC. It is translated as CASSLDSYNEQFF.

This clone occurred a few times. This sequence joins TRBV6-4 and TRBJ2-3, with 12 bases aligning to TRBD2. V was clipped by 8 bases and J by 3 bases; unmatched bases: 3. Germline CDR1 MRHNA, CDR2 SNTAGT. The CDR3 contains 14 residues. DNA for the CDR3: TGTGCCAGCTCTGGGACTAGCGGGACAGATACGCAGTATTTT. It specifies CASSGTSGTDTQYF.

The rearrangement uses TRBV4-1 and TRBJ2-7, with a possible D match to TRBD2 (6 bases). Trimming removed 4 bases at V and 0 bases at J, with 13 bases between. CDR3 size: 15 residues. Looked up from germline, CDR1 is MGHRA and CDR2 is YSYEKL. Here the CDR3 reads CASSPMEGYSYEQYF. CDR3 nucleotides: TGCGCCAGCAGCCCGATGGAGGGGTACTCCTACGAGCAGTACTTC.

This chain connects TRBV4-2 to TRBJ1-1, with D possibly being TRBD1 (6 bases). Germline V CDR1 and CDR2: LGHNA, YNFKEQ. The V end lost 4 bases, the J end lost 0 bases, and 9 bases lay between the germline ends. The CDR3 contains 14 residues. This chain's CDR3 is CASSPGQMNTEAFF. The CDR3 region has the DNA TGTGCCAGCAGCCCGGGACAAATGAACACTGAAGCTTTCTTT.

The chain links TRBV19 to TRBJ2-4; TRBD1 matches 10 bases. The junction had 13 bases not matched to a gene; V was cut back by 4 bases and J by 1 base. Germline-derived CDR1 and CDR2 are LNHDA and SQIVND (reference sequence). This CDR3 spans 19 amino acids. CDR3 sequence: CASSNWRQGAIGAKNIQYF. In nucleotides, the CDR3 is TGTGCCAGTAGTAACTGGAGACAGGGGGCGATAGGGGCCAAAAACATTCAGTACTTC. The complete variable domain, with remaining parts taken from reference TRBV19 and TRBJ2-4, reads DGGITQSPKYLFRKEGQNVTLSCEQNLNHDAMYWYRQDPGQGLRLIYYSQIVNDFQKGDIAEGYSVSREKKESFPLTVTSAQKNPTAFYLCASSNWRQGAIGAKNIQYFGAGTRLSVL.

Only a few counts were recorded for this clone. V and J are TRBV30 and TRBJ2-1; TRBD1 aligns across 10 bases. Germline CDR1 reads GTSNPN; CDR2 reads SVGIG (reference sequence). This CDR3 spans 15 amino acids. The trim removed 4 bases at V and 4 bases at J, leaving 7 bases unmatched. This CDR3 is CAWTPLGQGYNEQFF. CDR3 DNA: TGTGCCTGGACCCCACTGGGACAGGGGTACAATGAGCAGTTCTTC.

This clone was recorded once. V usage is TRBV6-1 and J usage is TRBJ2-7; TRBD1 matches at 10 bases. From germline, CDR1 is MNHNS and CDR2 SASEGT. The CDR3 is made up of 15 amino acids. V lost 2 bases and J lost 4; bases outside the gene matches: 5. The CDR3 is CASSEPGQGRYEQYF. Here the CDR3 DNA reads TGTGCCAGCAGTGAACCGGGACAGGGGAGATACGAGCAGTACTTC.

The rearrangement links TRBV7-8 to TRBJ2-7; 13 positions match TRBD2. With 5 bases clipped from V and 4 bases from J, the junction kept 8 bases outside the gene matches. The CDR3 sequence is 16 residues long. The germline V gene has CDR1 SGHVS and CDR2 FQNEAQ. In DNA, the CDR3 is TGTGCCAGCAGCCTCCCTATGGGACTAGCGGGGTACGAGCAGTACTTC. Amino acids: CASSLPMGLAGYEQYF.

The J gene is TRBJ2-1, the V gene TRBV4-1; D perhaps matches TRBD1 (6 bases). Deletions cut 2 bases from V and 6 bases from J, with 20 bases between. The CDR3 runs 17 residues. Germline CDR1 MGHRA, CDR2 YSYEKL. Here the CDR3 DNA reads TGCGCCAGCAGCCAAATCGGGCTGGGGGCAGGGATCAATGAGCAGTTCTTC. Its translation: CASSQIGLGAGINEQFF.

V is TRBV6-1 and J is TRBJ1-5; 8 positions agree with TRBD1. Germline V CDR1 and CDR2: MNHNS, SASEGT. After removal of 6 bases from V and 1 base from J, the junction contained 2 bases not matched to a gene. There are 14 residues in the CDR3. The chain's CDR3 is CASSGTGSNQPQHF. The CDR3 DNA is TGTGCCAGCAGCGGGACAGGAAGCAATCAGCCCCAGCATTTT.

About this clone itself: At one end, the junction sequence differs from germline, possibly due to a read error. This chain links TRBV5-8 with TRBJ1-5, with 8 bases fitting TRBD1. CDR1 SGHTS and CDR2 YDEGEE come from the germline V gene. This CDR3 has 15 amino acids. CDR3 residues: CASGLIGTGYQPQHF. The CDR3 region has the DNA TGTGCCAGCGGCTTAATCGGGACAGGATATCAGCCCCAGCATTTT. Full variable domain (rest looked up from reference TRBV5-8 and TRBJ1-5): EAGVTQSPTHLIKTRGQQATLRCSPISGHTSVYWYQQALGLGLQFLLWYDEGEERNRGNFPPRFSGRQFPNYSSELNVNALELEDSALYLCASGLIGTGYQPQHFGDGTRLSIL.

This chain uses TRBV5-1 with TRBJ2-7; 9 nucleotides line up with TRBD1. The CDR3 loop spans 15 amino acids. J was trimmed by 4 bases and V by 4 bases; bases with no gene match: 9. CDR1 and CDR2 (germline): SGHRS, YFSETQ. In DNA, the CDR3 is TGCGCCAGCAGCCCATGGACAGGGGACGCTTACGAGCAGTACTTC. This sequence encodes CASSPWTGDAYEQYF.

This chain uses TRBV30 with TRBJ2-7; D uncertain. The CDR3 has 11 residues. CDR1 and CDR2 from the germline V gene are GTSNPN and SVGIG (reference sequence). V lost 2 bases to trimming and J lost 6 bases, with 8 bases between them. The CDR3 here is CAWSSRFEQYF. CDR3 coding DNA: TGTGCCTGGAGTTCCCGGTTCGAGCAGTACTTC.

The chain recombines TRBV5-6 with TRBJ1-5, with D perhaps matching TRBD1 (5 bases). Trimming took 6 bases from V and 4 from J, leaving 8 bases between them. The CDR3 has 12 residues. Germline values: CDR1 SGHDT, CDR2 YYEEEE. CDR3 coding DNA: TGTGCCAGCAAGACAGCAAATCAGCCCCAGCATTTT. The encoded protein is CASKTANQPQHF.

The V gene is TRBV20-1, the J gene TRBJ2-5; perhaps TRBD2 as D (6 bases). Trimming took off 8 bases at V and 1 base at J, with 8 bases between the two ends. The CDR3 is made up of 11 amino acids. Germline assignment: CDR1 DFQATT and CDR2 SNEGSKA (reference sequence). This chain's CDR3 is CSLASQETQYF. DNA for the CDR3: TGCAGTCTAGCGTCCCAAGAGACCCAGTACTTC.

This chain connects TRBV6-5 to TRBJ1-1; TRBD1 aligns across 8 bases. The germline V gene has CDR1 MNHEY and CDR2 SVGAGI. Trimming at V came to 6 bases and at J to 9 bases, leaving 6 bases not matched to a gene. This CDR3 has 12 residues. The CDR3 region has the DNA TGTGCCAGCAGCCCCCGGGACAGGCAAGCTTTCTTT. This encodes CASSPRDRQAFF.

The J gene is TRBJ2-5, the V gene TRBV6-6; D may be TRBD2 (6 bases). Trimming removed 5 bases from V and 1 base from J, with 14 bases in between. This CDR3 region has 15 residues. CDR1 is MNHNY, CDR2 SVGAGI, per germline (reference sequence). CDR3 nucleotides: TGTGCCAGCAGTGGACGGGACTCGATCCAAGAGACCCAGTACTTC. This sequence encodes CASSGRDSIQETQYF.

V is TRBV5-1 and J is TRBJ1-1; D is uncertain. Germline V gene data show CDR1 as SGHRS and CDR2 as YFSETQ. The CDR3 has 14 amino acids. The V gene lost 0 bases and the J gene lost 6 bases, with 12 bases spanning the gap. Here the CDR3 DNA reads TGCGCCAGCAGCTTGGCAGCGGGTCGCCCTGAAGCTTTCTTT. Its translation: CASSLAAGRPEAFF.

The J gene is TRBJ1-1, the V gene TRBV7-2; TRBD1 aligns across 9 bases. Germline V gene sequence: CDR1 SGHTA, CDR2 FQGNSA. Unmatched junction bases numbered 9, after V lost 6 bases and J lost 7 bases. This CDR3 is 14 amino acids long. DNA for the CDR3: TGTGCCAGCAGATCCCCGGGACAGGGCCGTGAAGCTTTCTTT. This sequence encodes CASRSPGQGREAFF.

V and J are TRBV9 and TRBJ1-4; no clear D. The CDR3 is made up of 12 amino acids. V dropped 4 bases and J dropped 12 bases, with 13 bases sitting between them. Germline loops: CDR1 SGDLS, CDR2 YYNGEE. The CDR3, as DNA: TGTGCCAGCAGCTTCGGACTTGGGCAACTGTTTTTT. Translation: CASSFGLGQLFF. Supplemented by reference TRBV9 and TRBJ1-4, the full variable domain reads DSGVTQTPKHLITATGQRVTLRCSPRSGDLSVYWYQQSLDQGLQFLIQYYNGEERAKGNILERFSAQQFPDLHSELNLSSLELGDSALYFCASSFGLGQLFFGSGTQLSVL.